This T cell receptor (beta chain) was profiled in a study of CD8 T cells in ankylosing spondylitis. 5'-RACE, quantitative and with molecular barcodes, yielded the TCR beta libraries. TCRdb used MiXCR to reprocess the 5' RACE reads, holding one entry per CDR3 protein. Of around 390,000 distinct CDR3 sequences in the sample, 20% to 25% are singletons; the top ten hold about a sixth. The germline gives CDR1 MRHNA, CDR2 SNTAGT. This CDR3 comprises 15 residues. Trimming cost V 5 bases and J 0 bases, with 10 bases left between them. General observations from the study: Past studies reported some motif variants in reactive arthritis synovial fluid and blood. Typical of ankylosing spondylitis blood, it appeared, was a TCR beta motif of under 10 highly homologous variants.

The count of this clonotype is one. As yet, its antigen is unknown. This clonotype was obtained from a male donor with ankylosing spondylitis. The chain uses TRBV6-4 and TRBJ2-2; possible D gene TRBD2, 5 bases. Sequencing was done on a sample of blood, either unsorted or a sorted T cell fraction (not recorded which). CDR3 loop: CASSREFANTGELFF. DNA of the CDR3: TGTGCCAGCAGTCGGGAATTCGCGAACACCGGGGAGCTGTTTTTT.